The clone carrying this T cell receptor (beta chain) came up a few times. The antigen is not known. This specimen comes from a study of T cells in localized non-small cell lung cancer. Germline CDR1 reads SQVTM; CDR2 reads ANQGSEA. Trimming left V 5 bases short and J 5 bases short, with 15 bases between. This CDR3 comprises 14 residues. Profiled with immunoSEQ multiplex PCR; TCRdb holds only in-frame clones, not every one. The table has over 3,000 clones, 30% seen once; the top ten hold around 21%. Regarding the study as a whole: Tumor trailed uninvolved adjacent lung in T cell clonality, which peaked there.

The chain couples TRBV29-1 to TRBJ2-2; D possibly corresponds to TRBD2 (6 bases). This receptor was obtained from a male donor at least 60 years old with stage III lung adenocarcinoma. The sequences come from lung tumor tissue, collected before any cancer treatment. This chain's CDR3 is CSVSGSGGTGELFF. The CDR3 DNA reads as TGCAGCGTTAGCGGGTCCGGAGGAACCGGGGAGCTGTTTTTT.